These 20 T cell receptor beta chains were all obtained from the same sample, sequenced in a study of shared clonotypes between healthy human individuals. Profiled with immunoSEQ multiplex PCR; TCRdb holds only in-frame clones, not every one. The table records a few million clones, more than 80% of them present only once. The sample comprised naive CD4+ T cells sorted from blood. Subset here: CD45RA+ positively selected. Receptor source: a young man in good health.

This clone came up a few times. J is TRBJ1-1 and V is TRBV2; 7 nucleotides line up with TRBD1. Germline lookup yields CDR1 SNHLY and CDR2 FYNNEI. V trimming: 6 bases; J trimming: 0 bases; junction bases outside the gene matches: 7. There are 15 residues in the CDR3. CDR3 coding DNA: TGTGCCAGCAGAGCCAGACAGGGAATGAACACTGAAGCTTTCTTT. It codes for CASRARQGMNTEAFF. The whole variable domain, filled in from reference TRBV2 and TRBJ1-1, reads EPEVTQTPSHQVTQMGQEVILRCVPISNHLYFYWYRQILGQKVEFLVSFYNNEISEKSEIFDDQFSVERPDGSNFTLKIRSTKLEDSAMYFCASRARQGMNTEAFFGQGTRLTVV.

V gene TRBV28 combines with J gene TRBJ2-3, with D maybe TRBD1 (6 bases). Germline values: CDR1 MDHEN, CDR2 SYDVKM. This CDR3 region has 14 residues. V lost 6 bases, J lost 1 base, and 11 bases lay in between. The chain's CDR3 is CASSPQGRTDTQYF. As DNA, the CDR3 is TGTGCCAGCAGCCCACAGGGCCGCACAGATACGCAGTATTTT.

This chain connects TRBV5-4 to TRBJ2-5, with D perhaps TRBD1 (7 bases). Germline CDR1 is SGHNT and CDR2 is YYREEE (reference sequence). V was clipped by 4 bases and J by 5 bases, with 18 bases between them. The CDR3 extends over 15 amino acids. CDR3 nucleotides: TGTGCCAGCAGCGCGGGGACAGTAGCCGGGGAGACCCAGTACTTC. It codes for CASSAGTVAGETQYF.

Concerning this clone: The junction does not match germline at one end; this may be a read error. The chain combines TRBV7-7 with TRBJ2-6; D is perhaps TRBD2 (6 bases). This CDR3 spans 15 amino acids. Germline V gene lookup returns CDR1 SSHAT and CDR2 FNYEAQ (reference sequence). The CDR3 is CASSLGAGGANVLTF. The CDR3 coding sequence is TGTGCTAGCAGCTTAGGGGCGGGAGGGGCCAACGTCCTGACTTTC.

As concerns this clone: The identical CDR3 is also encoded by other nucleotide sequences in the sample. The chain joins TRBV18 to TRBJ2-3; 10 nucleotides match TRBD1. The V gene's germline CDR1 is KGHSH and CDR2 LQKENI. Losses at the gene ends were 5 bases for V and 3 bases for J; bases not matched to a gene: 5. CDR3 length: 15 amino acids. CDR3 DNA sequence: TGTGCCAGCTCATTGACAGGGGGCCCGACAGATACGCAGTATTTT. It is translated as CASSLTGGPTDTQYF. Full variable domain (remainder filled in from reference TRBV18 and TRBJ2-3): NAGVMQNPRHLVRRRGQEARLRCSPMKGHSHVYWYRQLPEEGLKFMVYLQKENIIDESGMPKERFSAEFPKEGPSILRIQQVVRGDSAAYFCASSLTGGPTDTQYFGPGTRLTVL.

The chain uses TRBV4-1 and TRBJ1-3, with D unresolved. Germline V gene data show CDR1 as MGHRA and CDR2 as YSYEKL. The CDR3 has 13 amino acids. V was cut by 0 bases and J by 4 bases, with 4 bases left in between. For the CDR3, the DNA is TGCGCCAGCAGCCAAGAAAGGGGAAACACCATATATTTT. It translates to CASSQERGNTIYF.

The gene calls are TRBV5-1 and TRBJ2-7; D possibly corresponds to TRBD2 (6 bases). Trimming cost V 4 bases and J 6 bases, with 14 bases left between them. CDR3 length: 13 amino acids. Germline CDR1 and CDR2: SGHRS and YFSETQ. As DNA, the CDR3 is TGCGCCAGCAGCGGCGGGATCCCGGTCGAGCAGTACTTC. It specifies CASSGGIPVEQYF.

This clone was seen once. CDR3 nucleotide sequence: TGTGCCAGCAGCGCCGGGGACAGGAAAAATTCACCCCTCCACTTT. Protein sequence: CASSAGDRKNSPLHF. The chain uses TRBV6-5 and TRBJ1-6, with 8 bases lining up with TRBD1. The J segment lost 7 bases and the V segment lost 6 bases, leaving 8 bases of the junction unmatched. Germline CDR1 and CDR2: MNHEY and SVGAGI. This CDR3 is 15 amino acids long.

The CDR3 nucleotides read TGTGCCAGCAGTGAAGCAGGGTTCGGTGGAAACACCATATATTTT. Translation gives CASSEAGFGGNTIYF. The chain joins TRBV2 to TRBJ1-3; D is undetermined. CDR3 length: 15 amino acids. Germline V gives CDR1 SNHLY, CDR2 FYNNEI. V was clipped by 0 bases and J by 3 bases, with 9 bases between them.

The chain uses TRBV7-3 and TRBJ2-1; D gene ambiguous. Germline V lookup: CDR1 SGHTA, CDR2 FQGTGA. This CDR3 spans 16 amino acids. The ends were cut back, 2 bases at V and 0 bases at J, with 11 bases in the middle. The chain's CDR3 is CASSLRGTLSYNEQFF. DNA of the CDR3: TGTGCCAGCAGCTTACGAGGCACACTCTCCTACAATGAGCAGTTCTTC.

This clone was seen just once. V gene TRBV7-2 combines with J gene TRBJ2-5; maybe TRBD1 (6 bases). V shed 0 bases and J shed 2 bases, with 16 bases lying between them. The CDR3 runs 17 residues. CDR1 is SGHTA and CDR2 is FQGNSA in the germline V gene. For the CDR3, the DNA is TGTGCCAGCAGCTTAGCCGCGATCCGGACAGCGCAAGAGACCCAGTACTTC. As protein: CASSLAAIRTAQETQYF.

The chain employs TRBV11-2 and TRBJ1-5, with D uncertain. CDR1 is SGHAT, CDR2 FQNNGV, per germline. V was cut by 5 bases and J by 8 bases, with 7 bases left in between. This CDR3 region has 11 residues. The CDR3 here is CASSPPEPQHF. CDR3 nucleotides: TGTGCCAGCAGCCCTCCGGAGCCCCAGCATTTT.

The rearrangement links TRBV19 to TRBJ1-3, with unresolved D. Per germline, CDR1 LNHDA and CDR2 SQIVND (reference sequence). The V end was cut by 6 bases, the J end by 0 bases, with 12 bases between. The CDR3 contains 15 residues. The CDR3 region has the DNA TGTGCCAGTAGCACCCTCAGTACCTCTGGAAACACCATATATTTT. As protein: CASSTLSTSGNTIYF.

V gene TRBV5-6 combines with J gene TRBJ2-7, with 9 bases aligning to TRBD1. Germline V gives CDR1 SGHDT, CDR2 YYEEEE. CDR3 size: 13 residues. The J segment lost 1 base and the V segment lost 7 bases, leaving 3 bases of the junction unmatched. As DNA, the CDR3 is TGTGCCAGCGCGGGACAGGGTTCCTACGAGCAGTACTTC. This sequence encodes CASAGQGSYEQYF.

This sequence joins TRBV6-6 and TRBJ2-7; 7 bases align to TRBD1. The CDR3 extends over 15 amino acids. Unmatched junction bases numbered 6, after V lost 4 bases and J lost 0 bases. The germline gives CDR1 MNHNY, CDR2 SVGAGI (reference sequence). The CDR3 coding sequence is TGTGCCAGCAGTTGGGGACAGTCTTCCTCCTACGAGCAGTACTTC. It codes for CASSWGQSSSYEQYF.

The rearrangement joins TRBV6-5 to TRBJ2-7, with D perhaps TRBD1 or TRBD2 (5 bases each). V was pared by 0 bases and J by 2 bases, with 11 bases between. The CDR3 loop spans 15 amino acids. Germline V gene sequence: CDR1 MNHEY, CDR2 SVGAGI. The CDR3 nucleotides are TGTGCCAGCAGTTACTCTGTCGGGGCCACCTACGAGCAGTACTTC. Residues: CASSYSVGATYEQYF.

The chain links TRBV27 to TRBJ2-3; D is ambiguous. The CDR3 has 18 residues. The germline V gene has CDR1 MNHEY and CDR2 SMNVEV (reference sequence). Deletions cut 0 bases from V and 2 bases from J, with 18 bases between. Here the CDR3 reads CASSLSIRPTGDTDTQYF. Written as DNA, the CDR3 is TGTGCCAGCAGTTTATCTATTCGGCCTACCGGTGACACAGATACGCAGTATTTT.

This clone was detected only once. The chain uses TRBV7-2 and TRBJ2-1; 9 nucleotides match TRBD1. CDR3 length equals 15 residues. Germline CDR1 reads SGHTA; CDR2 reads FQGNSA. J lost 4 bases, V lost 4 bases, and 5 bases had no gene match. CDR3 loop: CASSSGTGRYNEQFF. The CDR3 region has the DNA TGTGCCAGCAGCTCCGGGACAGGGAGGTACAATGAGCAGTTCTTC.

The CDR3 DNA reads as TGTGCCAGCAGAGGGACGAGCTCCTATAATTCACCCCTCCACTTT. Translated, it gives CASRGTSSYNSPLHF. The V gene is TRBV2, the J gene TRBJ1-6, with D possibly being TRBD1 (5 bases). Trimming stripped 6 bases from V and 0 bases from J, with 9 bases between. Germline V gives CDR1 SNHLY, CDR2 FYNNEI. The CDR3 spans 15 residues.

This chain joins TRBV5-4 and TRBJ2-7; D ambiguous. Germline lookup yields CDR1 SGHNT and CDR2 YYREEE (reference sequence). CDR3 length equals 13 residues. V gave up 3 bases and J gave up 7 bases, with 14 bases separating them. The CDR3 is CASSSFVTGEQYF. DNA of the CDR3: TGTGCCAGCAGCTCCTTTGTTACGGGTGAGCAGTACTTC.